This T cell receptor (beta chain) was retrieved from a study of blood T cell repertoires in COVID-19. Sequencing used immunoSEQ multiplex PCR; TCRdb keeps in-frame clones, though not all of them. The table includes about 190,000 clones, about 86% detected once. The CDR3 is 13 residues long. V was cut by 4 bases and J by 2 bases, with 7 bases left in between. CDR1 MNHNY and CDR2 SVGAGI come from the germline V gene (reference sequence). The sample comprised peripheral blood. This clonotype was obtained from a man younger than 40 with active or convalescent COVID-19. The chain employs TRBV6-6 and TRBJ2-3; D is unclear. CDR3 sequence: CASSSPNTDTQYF. In DNA form, the CDR3 reads TGTGCCAGCAGTTCCCCAAACACAGATACGCAGTATTTT.